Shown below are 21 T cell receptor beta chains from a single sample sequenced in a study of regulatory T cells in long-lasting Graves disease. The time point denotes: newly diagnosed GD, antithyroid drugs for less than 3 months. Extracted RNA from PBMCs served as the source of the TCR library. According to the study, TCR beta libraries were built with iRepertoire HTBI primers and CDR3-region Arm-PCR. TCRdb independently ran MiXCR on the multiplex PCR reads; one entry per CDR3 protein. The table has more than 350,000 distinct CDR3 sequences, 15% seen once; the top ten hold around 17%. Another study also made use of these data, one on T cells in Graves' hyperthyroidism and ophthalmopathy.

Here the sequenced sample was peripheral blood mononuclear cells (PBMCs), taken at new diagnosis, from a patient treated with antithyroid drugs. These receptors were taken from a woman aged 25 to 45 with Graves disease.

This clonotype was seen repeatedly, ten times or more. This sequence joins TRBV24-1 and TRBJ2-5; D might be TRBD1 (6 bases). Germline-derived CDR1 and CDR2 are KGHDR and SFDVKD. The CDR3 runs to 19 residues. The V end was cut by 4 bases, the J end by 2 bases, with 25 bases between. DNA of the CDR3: TGTGCCACCAGTGACCCTATGACAGGAACGGTCGAAGGGCAAGAGACCCAGTACTTC. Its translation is CATSDPMTGTVEGQETQYF.

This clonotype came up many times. The CDR3 loop is CASTASRGGGNEKLFF. The CDR3 nucleotides are TGTGCCAGCACCGCTTCACGCGGGGGAGGCAATGAAAAACTGTTTTTT. The V call is TRBV2, the J call TRBJ1-4, with D maybe TRBD1 (5 bases). V was shortened by 7 bases and J by 5 bases, with 20 bases between the two germline ends. The CDR3 is 16 amino acids. The germline V gene has CDR1 SNHLY and CDR2 FYNNEI.

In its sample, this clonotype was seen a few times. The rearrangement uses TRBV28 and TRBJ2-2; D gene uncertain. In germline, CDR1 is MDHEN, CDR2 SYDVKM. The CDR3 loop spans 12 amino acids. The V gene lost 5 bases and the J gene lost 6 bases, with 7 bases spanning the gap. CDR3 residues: CASSQYAGELFF. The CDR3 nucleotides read TGTGCCAGCAGTCAATATGCCGGGGAGCTGTTTTTT.

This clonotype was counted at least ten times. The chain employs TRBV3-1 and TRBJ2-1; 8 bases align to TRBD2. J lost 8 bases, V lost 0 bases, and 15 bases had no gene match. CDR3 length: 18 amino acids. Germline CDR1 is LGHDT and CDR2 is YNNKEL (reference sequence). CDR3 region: CASSQEVWDGRASDEQFF. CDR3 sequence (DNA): TGTGCCAGCAGCCAAGAGGTTTGGGACGGGAGGGCGAGCGATGAGCAGTTCTTC.

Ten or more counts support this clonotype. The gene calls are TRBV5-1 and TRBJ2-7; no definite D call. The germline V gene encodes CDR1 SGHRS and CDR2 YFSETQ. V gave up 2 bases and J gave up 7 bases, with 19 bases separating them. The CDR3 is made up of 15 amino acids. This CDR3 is CASSLARLGYGEQYF. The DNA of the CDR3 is TGCGCCAGCAGCTTAGCACGGCTAGGCTATGGGGAGCAGTACTTC. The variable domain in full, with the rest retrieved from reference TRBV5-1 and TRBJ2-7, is KAGVTQTPRYLIKTRGQQVTLSCSPISGHRSVSWYQQTPGQGLQFLFEYFSETQRNKGNFPGRFSGRQFSNSRSEMNVSTLELGDSALYLCASSLARLGYGEQYFGPGTRLTVT.

The CDR3 region is CASSYSEGTEQYF. DNA for the CDR3: TGTGCCAGCAGTTACTCAGAGGGTACCGAGCAGTACTTC. The V gene is TRBV6-5, the J gene TRBJ2-7; a possible D gene is TRBD2 (5 bases). The CDR3 has 13 residues. Germline values: CDR1 MNHEY, CDR2 SVGAGI. V gave up 0 bases and J gave up 6 bases, with 9 bases separating them.

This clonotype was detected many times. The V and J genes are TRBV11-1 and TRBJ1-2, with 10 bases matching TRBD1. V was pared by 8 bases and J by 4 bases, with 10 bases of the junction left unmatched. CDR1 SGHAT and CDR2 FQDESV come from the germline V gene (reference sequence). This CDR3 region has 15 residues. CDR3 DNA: TGTGCCAGCGGTCCGGGGGACAGGGGTCCCTATGGCTACACCTTC. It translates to CASGPGDRGPYGYTF.

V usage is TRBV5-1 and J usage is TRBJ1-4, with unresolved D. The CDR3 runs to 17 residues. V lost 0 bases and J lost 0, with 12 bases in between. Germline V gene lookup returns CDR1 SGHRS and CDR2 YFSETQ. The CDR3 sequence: CASSLVAPSTTNEKLFF. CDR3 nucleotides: TGCGCCAGCAGCTTGGTCGCACCAAGTACAACTAATGAAAAACTGTTTTTT. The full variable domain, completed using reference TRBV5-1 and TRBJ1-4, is KAGVTQTPRYLIKTRGQQVTLSCSPISGHRSVSWYQQTPGQGLQFLFEYFSETQRNKGNFPGRFSGRQFSNSRSEMNVSTLELGDSALYLCASSLVAPSTTNEKLFFGSGTQLSVL.

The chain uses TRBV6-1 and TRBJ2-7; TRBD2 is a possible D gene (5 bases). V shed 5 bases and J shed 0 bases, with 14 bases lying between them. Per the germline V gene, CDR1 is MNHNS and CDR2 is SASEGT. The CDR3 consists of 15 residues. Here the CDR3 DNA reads TGTGCCAGCAGTCAGCGGCTACTCAACTCCTACGAGCAGTACTTC. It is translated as CASSQRLLNSYEQYF.

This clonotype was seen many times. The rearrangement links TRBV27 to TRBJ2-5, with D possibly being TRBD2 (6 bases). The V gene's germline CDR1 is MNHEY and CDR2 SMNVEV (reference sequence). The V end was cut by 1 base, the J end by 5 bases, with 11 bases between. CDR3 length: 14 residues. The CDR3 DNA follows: TGTGCCAGCAGTTTATTCGGGGGATCCGAGACCCAGTACTTC. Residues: CASSLFGGSETQYF.

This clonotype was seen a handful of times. Here the CDR3 DNA reads TGTGCCAGCAGTTACTCAGGGGGCAGATTCAGCTCCTATAATTCACCCCTCCACTTT. This translates into CASSYSGGRFSSYNSPLHF. The V call is TRBV6-5, the J call TRBJ1-6, with TRBD1 matching 7 bases. The J segment lost 0 bases and the V segment lost 0 bases, leaving 8 bases of the junction unmatched. This CDR3 has 19 amino acids. Germline-derived CDR1 and CDR2 are MNHEY and SVGAGI.

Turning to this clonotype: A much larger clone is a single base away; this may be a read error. The CDR3 loop reads CASSLGIAGGDEQYF. The CDR3 DNA reads TGTGCCAGCAGCTTAGGGATTGCGGGAGGGGATGAGCAGTACTTC. The rearrangement joins TRBV11-3 to TRBJ2-3; 9 nucleotides match TRBD2. Gene TRBJ2-7 matches the end of the DNA better, so the J call may be wrong. Germline loops: CDR1 SGHNT, CDR2 YENEEA. CDR3 size: 15 residues.

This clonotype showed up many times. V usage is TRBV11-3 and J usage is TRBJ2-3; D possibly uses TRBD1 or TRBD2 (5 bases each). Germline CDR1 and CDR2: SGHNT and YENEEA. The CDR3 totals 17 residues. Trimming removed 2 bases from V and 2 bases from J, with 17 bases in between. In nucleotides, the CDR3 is TGTGCCAGCAGCTTAACTGGCTGGGGGAGACTCACAGATACGCAGTATTTT. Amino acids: CASSLTGWGRLTDTQYF. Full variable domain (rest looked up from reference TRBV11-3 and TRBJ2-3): EAGVVQSPRYKIIEKKQPVAFWCNPISGHNTLYWYLQNLGQGPELLIRYENEEAVDDSQLPKDRFSAERLKGVDSTLKIQPAELGDSAVYLCASSLTGWGRLTDTQYFGPGTRLTVL.

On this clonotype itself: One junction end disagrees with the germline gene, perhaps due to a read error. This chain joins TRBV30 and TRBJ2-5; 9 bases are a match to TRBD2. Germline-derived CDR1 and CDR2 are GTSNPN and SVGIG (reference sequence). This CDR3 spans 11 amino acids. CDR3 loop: CAWSTGTSLNF. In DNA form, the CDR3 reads TGTGCCTGGAGCACTGGGACTAGCTTAAACTTC.

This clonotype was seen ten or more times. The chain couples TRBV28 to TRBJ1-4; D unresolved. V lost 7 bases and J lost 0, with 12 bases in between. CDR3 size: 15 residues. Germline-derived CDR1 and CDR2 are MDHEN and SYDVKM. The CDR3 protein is CASNGLEATNEKLFF. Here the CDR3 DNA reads TGTGCCAGCAATGGGCTGGAGGCAACTAATGAAAAACTGTTTTTT. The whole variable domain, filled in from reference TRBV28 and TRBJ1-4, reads DVKVTQSSRYLVKRTGEKVFLECVQDMDHENMFWYRQDPGLGLRLIYFSYDVKMKEKGDIPEGYSVSREKKERFSLILESASTNQTSMYLCASNGLEATNEKLFFGSGTQLSVL.

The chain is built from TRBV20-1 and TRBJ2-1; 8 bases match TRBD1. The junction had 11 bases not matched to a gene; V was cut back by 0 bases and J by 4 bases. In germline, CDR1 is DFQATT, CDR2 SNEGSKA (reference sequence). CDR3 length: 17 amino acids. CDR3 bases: TGCAGTGCTAGAGATCTAGGGACAGGTCAGGGGTACAATGAGCAGTTCTTC. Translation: CSARDLGTGQGYNEQFF.

CDR3 DNA: TGCGCCAGCAGACCAGGCCGAAGGGGATCTAATTCACCCCTCCACTTT. It encodes CASRPGRRGSNSPLHF. The gene calls are TRBV4-1 and TRBJ1-6, with D possibly matching TRBD1 (5 bases). The CDR3 runs 16 residues. V was clipped by 6 bases and J by 6 bases, with 18 bases between them. Germline V lookup: CDR1 MGHRA, CDR2 YSYEKL.

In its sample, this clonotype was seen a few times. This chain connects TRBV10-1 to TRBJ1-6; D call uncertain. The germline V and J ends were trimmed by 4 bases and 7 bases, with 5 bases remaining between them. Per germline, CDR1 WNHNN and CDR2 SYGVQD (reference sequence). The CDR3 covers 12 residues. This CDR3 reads CASSASNSPLHF. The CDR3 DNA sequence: TGCGCCAGCAGTGCGTCGAATTCACCCCTCCACTTT.

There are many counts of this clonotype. The CDR3 region is CSAPTPDTQYF. DNA for the CDR3: TGCAGTGCACCTACTCCAGATACGCAGTATTTT. The V and J genes are TRBV20-1 and TRBJ2-3; D gene ambiguous. The V end was cut by 6 bases, the J end by 4 bases, with 8 bases between. Germline V gives CDR1 DFQATT, CDR2 SNEGSKA (reference sequence). CDR3 length: 11 amino acids.

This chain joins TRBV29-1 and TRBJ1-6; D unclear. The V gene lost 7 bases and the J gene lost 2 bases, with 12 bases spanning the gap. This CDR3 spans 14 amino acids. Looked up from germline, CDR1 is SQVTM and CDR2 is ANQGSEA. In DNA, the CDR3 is TGCAGCGCCTCGTTTGGGGCCTATAATTCACCCCTCCACTTT. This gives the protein CSASFGAYNSPLHF. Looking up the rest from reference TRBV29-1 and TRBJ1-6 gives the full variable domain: SAVISQKPSRDICQRGTSLTIQCQVDSQVTMMFWYRQQPGQSLTLIATANQGSEATYESGFVIDKFPISRPNLTFSTLTVSNMSPEDSSIYLCSASFGAYNSPLHFGNGTRLTVT.

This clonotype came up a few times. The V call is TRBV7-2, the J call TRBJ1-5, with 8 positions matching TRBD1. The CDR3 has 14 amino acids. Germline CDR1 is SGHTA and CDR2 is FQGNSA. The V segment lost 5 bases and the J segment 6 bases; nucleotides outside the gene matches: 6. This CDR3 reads CASSHRQGTQPQHF. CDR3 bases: TGTGCCAGCAGCCACCGACAGGGGACTCAGCCCCAGCATTTT. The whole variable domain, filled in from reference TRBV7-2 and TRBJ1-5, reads GAGVSQSPSNKVTEKGKDVELRCDPISGHTALYWYRQSLGQGLEFLIYFQGNSAPDKSGLPSDRFSAERTGGSVSTLTIQRTQQEDSAVYLCASSHRQGTQPQHFGDGTRLSIL.